This T cell receptor beta chain was obtained from a study of blood T cell repertoires in COVID-19. About the study: T cells, B-cell-depleted T cells, or PBMCs provided the cDNA or gDNA that served as material.

Produced via immunoSEQ multiplex PCR; TCRdb's table is partial and in-frame only. The table shows some 120,000 clones, with approximately 80% occurring only once. The TCR sequence derives from a man in his sixties with acute or convalescent COVID-19. Sequenced material: peripheral blood.

CDR3 bases: TGTGCCAGCAGTTACTCAAGGGGGATAAACACCATATATTTT. Its protein is CASSYSRGINTIYF. This chain links TRBV6-6 with TRBJ1-3; D might be TRBD1 (6 bases). Germline lookup yields CDR1 MNHNY and CDR2 SVGAGI (reference sequence). V was shortened by 0 bases and J by 6 bases, with 9 bases between the two germline ends. CDR3 size: 14 residues.